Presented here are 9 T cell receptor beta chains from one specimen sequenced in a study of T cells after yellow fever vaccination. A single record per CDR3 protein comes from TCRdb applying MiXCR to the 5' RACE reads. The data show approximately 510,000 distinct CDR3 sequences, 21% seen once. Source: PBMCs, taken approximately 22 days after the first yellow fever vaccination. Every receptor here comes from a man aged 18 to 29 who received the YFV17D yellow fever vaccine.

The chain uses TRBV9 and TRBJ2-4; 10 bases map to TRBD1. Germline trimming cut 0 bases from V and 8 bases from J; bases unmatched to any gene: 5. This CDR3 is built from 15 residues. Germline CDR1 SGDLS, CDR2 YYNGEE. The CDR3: CASSVGEGTGDIQYF. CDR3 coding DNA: TGTGCCAGCAGCGTAGGGGAGGGGACAGGGGACATTCAGTACTTC.

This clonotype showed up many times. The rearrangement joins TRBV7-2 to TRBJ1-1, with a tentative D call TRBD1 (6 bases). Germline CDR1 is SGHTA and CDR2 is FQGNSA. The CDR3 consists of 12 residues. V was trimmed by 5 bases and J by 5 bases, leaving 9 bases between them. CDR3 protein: CASSHRVTEAFF. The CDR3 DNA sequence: TGTGCCAGCAGCCACAGGGTTACTGAAGCTTTCTTT.

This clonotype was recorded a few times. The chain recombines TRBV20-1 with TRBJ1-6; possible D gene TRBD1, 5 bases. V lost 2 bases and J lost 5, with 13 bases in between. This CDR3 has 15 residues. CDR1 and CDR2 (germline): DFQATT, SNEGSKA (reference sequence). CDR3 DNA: TGCAGTGCTAGAAGCGAGGGGACTCATAATTCACCCCTCCACTTT. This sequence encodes CSARSEGTHNSPLHF.

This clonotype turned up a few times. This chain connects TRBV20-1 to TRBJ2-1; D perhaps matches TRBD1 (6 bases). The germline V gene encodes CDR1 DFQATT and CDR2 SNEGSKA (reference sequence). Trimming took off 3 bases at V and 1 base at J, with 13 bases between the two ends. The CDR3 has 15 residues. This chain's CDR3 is CSARQGRGSYNEQFF. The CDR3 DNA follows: TGCAGTGCTAGGCAGGGGCGAGGGTCCTACAATGAGCAGTTCTTC.

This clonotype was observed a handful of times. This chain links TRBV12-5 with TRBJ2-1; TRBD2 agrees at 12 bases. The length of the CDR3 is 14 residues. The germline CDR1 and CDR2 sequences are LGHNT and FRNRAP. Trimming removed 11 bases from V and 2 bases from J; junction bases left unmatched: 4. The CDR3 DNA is TGTGCTGGCACTAGCGGGGGGCCCTACAATGAGCAGTTCTTC. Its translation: CAGTSGGPYNEQFF.

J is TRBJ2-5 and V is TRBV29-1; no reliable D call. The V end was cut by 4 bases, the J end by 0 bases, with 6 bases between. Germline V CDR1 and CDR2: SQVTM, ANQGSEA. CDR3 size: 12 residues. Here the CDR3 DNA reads TGCAGCGTTGCCAGATACCAAGAGACCCAGTACTTC. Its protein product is CSVARYQETQYF.

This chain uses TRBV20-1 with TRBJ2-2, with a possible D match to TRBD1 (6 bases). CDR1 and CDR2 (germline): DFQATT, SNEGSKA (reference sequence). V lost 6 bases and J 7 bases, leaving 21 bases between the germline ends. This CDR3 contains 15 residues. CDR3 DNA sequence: TGCAGTGCCCCGGGGAGACAGGACTCTTTCGGGGAGCTGTTTTTT. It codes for CSAPGRQDSFGELFF.

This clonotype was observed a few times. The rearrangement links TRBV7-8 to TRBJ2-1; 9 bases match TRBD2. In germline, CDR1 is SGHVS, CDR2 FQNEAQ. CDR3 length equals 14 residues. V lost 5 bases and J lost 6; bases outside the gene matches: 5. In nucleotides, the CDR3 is TGTGCCAGCAGCGGGCGGGGGGGCCTCAATGAGCAGTTCTTC. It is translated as CASSGRGGLNEQFF.

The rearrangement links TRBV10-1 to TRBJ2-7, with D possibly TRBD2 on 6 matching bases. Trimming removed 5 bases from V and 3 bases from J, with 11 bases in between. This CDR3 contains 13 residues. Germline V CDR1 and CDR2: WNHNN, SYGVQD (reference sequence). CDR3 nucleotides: TGCGCCAGCAGTTCGGGACTCCACTACGAGCAGTACTTC. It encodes CASSSGLHYEQYF.